These 29 T cell receptor beta chains came from one sample sequenced in a study of blood T cell repertoires in COVID-19 (TCRdb year 2020). Library prep was done by the immunoSEQ multiplex PCR assay. TCRdb mirrors the immuneACCESS table, restricted to in-frame sequences. Some clones are absent from its copies; in checked studies, under half trace to an unresolved V gene, and the reason for the others is unknown. Recorded for this sample are some 290,000 clones; 85% to 90% of them occurred a single time. The ten largest make up roughly 2.8% of the sample. Sequencing was done on a sample of peripheral blood. These receptor sequences come from a woman aged 25 to 45 with COVID-19, enrolled during active disease.

The chain employs TRBV9 and TRBJ2-2, with D unresolved. CDR3 length equals 14 residues. CDR1 is SGDLS and CDR2 is YYNGEE in the germline V gene. V lost 5 bases and J lost 0, with 8 bases in between. CDR3 sequence: CASRRQANTGELFF. The CDR3 DNA follows: TGTGCCAGCAGACGTCAGGCGAACACCGGGGAGCTGTTTTTT.

This rearrangement joins TRBV28 to TRBJ1-2, with D perhaps TRBD1 (6 bases). Trimming removed 5 bases from V and 4 bases from J, with 14 bases in between. CDR1 is MDHEN and CDR2 is SYDVKM in the germline V gene. CDR3 size: 14 residues. CDR3 nucleotide sequence: TGTGCCAGCAGTCCCCTCGACAGGTTCTATGGCTACACCTTC. It is translated as CASSPLDRFYGYTF.

The chain carries TRBV5-6 and TRBJ2-1; D not certain. CDR1 is SGHDT, CDR2 YYEEEE, per germline. CDR3 length equals 13 residues. V lost 1 base to trimming and J lost 3 bases, with 5 bases between them. The DNA of the CDR3 is TGTGCCAGCAGCTTGTTCTACTACAATGAGCAGTTCTTC. Translation gives CASSLFYYNEQFF.

The J gene is TRBJ1-5, the V gene TRBV5-1; tentative D call: TRBD1 (6 bases). Germline loops: CDR1 SGHRS, CDR2 YFSETQ. CDR3 length: 15 amino acids. Trimming stripped 0 bases from V and 7 bases from J, with 14 bases between. CDR3 region: CASSLGEQGSQPQHF. CDR3 bases: TGCGCCAGCAGCTTGGGGGAACAGGGCAGCCAGCCCCAGCATTTT.

V is TRBV10-3 and J is TRBJ1-2; TRBD1 agrees at 7 bases. The V gene end was trimmed by 11 bases and the J gene end by 7 bases; junction bases not matched to a gene: 13. Per germline, CDR1 ENHRY and CDR2 SYGVKD. This CDR3 has 13 amino acids. The CDR3 DNA reads as TGTGCCCTTAGGACAGGCGCACAGGGTGGCTACACCTTC. This sequence encodes CALRTGAQGGYTF.

This clone was detected only once. The chain has TRBV28 and TRBJ2-7; TRBD1 aligns across 7 bases. J gave up 3 bases and V 5 bases, and 13 bases lay outside the gene matches. The CDR3 spans 16 residues. Germline V lookup: CDR1 MDHEN, CDR2 SYDVKM. For the CDR3, the DNA is TGTGCCAGCAGTCCCTACCTCCGGACAGGTCTCTACGAGCAGTACTTC. It encodes CASSPYLRTGLYEQYF.

The chain combines TRBV29-1 with TRBJ2-2; 7 nucleotides agree with TRBD2. The length of the CDR3 is 14 residues. With V trimmed by 3 bases and J by 4 bases, 5 bases remained unmatched. Germline assignment: CDR1 SQVTM and CDR2 ANQGSEA. The CDR3, as DNA: TGCAGCGTTGATCCTAGCGGTGGCACCGGGGAGCTGTTTTTT. Amino acid sequence: CSVDPSGGTGELFF.

CDR3 sequence (DNA): TGTGCCACCAGTGACGCGCAGGGGGCGCGGTACGAGCAGTACTTC. Its translation: CATSDAQGARYEQYF. The J gene is TRBJ2-7, the V gene TRBV24-1; 8 bases match TRBD1. This CDR3 is 15 amino acids long. Germline values: CDR1 KGHDR, CDR2 SFDVKD. The junction had 8 bases not matched to a gene; V was cut back by 4 bases and J by 4 bases.

The chain links TRBV6-5 to TRBJ1-1; 7 bases align to TRBD1. Germline V gives CDR1 MNHEY, CDR2 SVGAGI. The length of the CDR3 is 15 residues. V was pared by 5 bases and J by 3 bases, with 9 bases of the junction left unmatched. The CDR3 region has the DNA TGTGCCAGCAGTCCTGGAAGGGGGCAGTACACTGAAGCTTTCTTT. This gives the protein CASSPGRGQYTEAFF.

V gene TRBV27 combines with J gene TRBJ2-1; TRBD2 aligns across 9 bases. This CDR3 is built from 16 residues. Trimming cost V 2 bases and J 3 bases; bases outside gene matches: 5. Germline V gene lookup returns CDR1 MNHEY and CDR2 SMNVEV (reference sequence). The chain's CDR3 is CASSLEGLANYNEQFF. DNA for the CDR3: TGTGCCAGCAGTTTAGAAGGACTAGCGAACTACAATGAGCAGTTCTTC.

This clone has just one count. This chain links TRBV10-3 with TRBJ1-1, with a tentative D call TRBD1 (6 bases). From germline, CDR1 is ENHRY and CDR2 SYGVKD. V was shortened by 2 bases and J by 7 bases, with 14 bases between the two germline ends. The CDR3 contains 14 residues. CDR3 sequence (DNA): TGTGCCATCAGTGAGGGGGGGGGCGGTGATGAAGCTTTCTTT. Its protein product is CAISEGGGGDEAFF.

This sequence joins TRBV2 and TRBJ2-5; 13 positions match TRBD2. The CDR3 contains 15 residues. Germline-derived CDR1 and CDR2 are SNHLY and FYNNEI. Germline trimming cut 6 bases from V and 1 base from J; bases unmatched to any gene: 2. This CDR3 is CASRGLAGAQETQYF. In DNA, the CDR3 is TGTGCCAGCAGAGGACTAGCGGGAGCCCAAGAGACCCAGTACTTC.

This chain uses TRBV4-1 with TRBJ1-4; maybe TRBD1 (6 bases). Germline V CDR1 and CDR2: MGHRA, YSYEKL. The V and J ends lost 0 bases and 12 bases respectively, with 17 bases between them. The CDR3 loop spans 15 amino acids. The CDR3 coding sequence is TGCGCCAGCAGCCAAGAAGCGAGGGGGGGGCGACAACTGTTTTTT. Translating it yields CASSQEARGGRQLFF.

This chain uses TRBV14 with TRBJ1-2, with 8 bases aligning to TRBD1. There are 16 residues in the CDR3. CDR1 is SGHDN and CDR2 is FVKESK in the germline V gene. V was clipped by 3 bases and J by 4 bases; unmatched bases: 10. CDR3 nucleotide sequence: TGTGCCAGCAGCCACAGAATCGGACAGGGACTCTATGGCTACACCTTC. Its protein is CASSHRIGQGLYGYTF.

The chain is built from TRBV7-6 and TRBJ1-4; the D is unclear. The germline gives CDR1 SGHVS, CDR2 FNYEAQ. V lost 4 bases, J lost 11 bases, and 11 bases lay in between. The CDR3 runs 12 residues. CDR3 region: CASSSRRAKLFF. The CDR3 region has the DNA TGTGCCAGCAGCTCCCGCCGCGCTAAACTGTTTTTT.

The chain employs TRBV5-4 and TRBJ2-7; a possible D gene is TRBD2 (6 bases). CDR3 length: 14 residues. V lost 0 bases, J lost 4 bases, and 11 bases lay in between. CDR1 and CDR2 (germline): SGHNT, YYREEE (reference sequence). CDR3 nucleotides: TGTGCCAGCAGCTTGGCGGCAGGGAGGTACGAGCAGTACTTC. It codes for CASSLAAGRYEQYF. Looking up the rest from reference TRBV5-4 and TRBJ2-7 gives the full variable domain: ETGVTQSPTHLIKTRGQQVTLRCSSQSGHNTVSWYQQALGQGPQFIFQYYREEENGRGNFPPRFSGLQFPNYSSELNVNALELDDSALYLCASSLAAGRYEQYFGPGTRLTVT.

The rearrangement joins TRBV6-5 to TRBJ2-7; 12 bases are shared with TRBD2. The CDR3 covers 14 residues. The trim removed 7 bases at V and 2 bases at J, leaving 3 bases unmatched. Per the germline V gene, CDR1 is MNHEY and CDR2 is SVGAGI. The CDR3 region has the DNA TGTGCCAGCACTAGCGGGAGGGTTCCCTACGAGCAGTACTTC. As protein: CASTSGRVPYEQYF.

The rearrangement joins TRBV14 to TRBJ1-2, with 7 positions matching TRBD1. The germline gives CDR1 SGHDN, CDR2 FVKESK. The CDR3 consists of 13 residues. V shed 5 bases and J 10 bases; nucleotides not matched to a gene: 10. The CDR3 DNA reads as TGTGCCAGCAGCGGTGACAGGGAGACTGTCTACACCTTC. Translating it yields CASSGDRETVYTF.

Points on this clone: Other nucleotide sequences from this sample produce the same CDR3. This chain connects TRBV10-2 to TRBJ1-2; 7 positions match TRBD1. The CDR3 totals 12 residues. Trimming took 8 bases from V and 4 from J; bases not matched to a gene: 4. The germline CDR1 and CDR2 sequences are WSHSY and SAAADI. CDR3 coding DNA: TGCGCCAGCCTAAGGGACAGCTATGGCTACACCTTC. This encodes CASLRDSYGYTF.

V and J are TRBV5-5 and TRBJ2-1; tentative D call: TRBD2 (6 bases). CDR1 is SGHKS and CDR2 is YYEKEE in the germline V gene (reference sequence). Trimming took off 1 base at V and 6 bases at J, with 11 bases between the two ends. The CDR3 is 14 residues long. In DNA form, the CDR3 reads TGTGCCAGCAGCTTGTCCGCGGGGAGCAATGAGCAGTTCTTC. Translating gives CASSLSAGSNEQFF.

The chain is built from TRBV10-3 and TRBJ2-7; D might be TRBD2 (5 bases). Trimming took 4 bases from V and 4 from J, leaving 11 bases between them. The CDR3 covers 13 residues. The germline V gene has CDR1 ENHRY and CDR2 SYGVKD. The CDR3: CAISGTPIYEQYF. DNA of the CDR3: TGTGCCATCAGTGGGACTCCCATATACGAGCAGTACTTC.

This sequence joins TRBV13 and TRBJ1-3, with a weak D call TRBD1 (6 bases). Germline CDR1 and CDR2: PRHDT and FYEKMQ (reference sequence). V dropped 5 bases and J dropped 0 bases, with 20 bases sitting between them. The CDR3 extends over 18 amino acids. The CDR3 bases are TGTGCCAGCAGCCCTCAGAAAAGACAGGCCCGCTCTGGAAACACCATATATTTT. Protein sequence: CASSPQKRQARSGNTIYF.

The table lists this clone with a few counts. This chain joins TRBV6-2 or TRBV6-3 and TRBJ1-5; D may be TRBD1 (5 bases). Germline V gene data show CDR1 as MNHEY and CDR2 as SVGEGT. This CDR3 has 15 residues. With 6 bases removed from V and 2 bases from J, the gap between germline ends came to 14 bases. The DNA for the CDR3 is TGTGCCAGCAGCCACGTCGGGGGTGGCAATCAGCCCCAGCATTTT. As protein: CASSHVGGGNQPQHF.

V gene TRBV30 combines with J gene TRBJ1-1, with D unresolved. The CDR3 runs to 12 residues. V lost 2 bases to trimming and J lost 2 bases, with 6 bases between them. The germline V gene encodes CDR1 GTSNPN and CDR2 SVGIG (reference sequence). DNA for the CDR3: TGTGCCTGGAGTCACAGCAACACTGAAGCTTTCTTT. Translating gives CAWSHSNTEAFF. The entire variable domain, with the rest obtained from reference TRBV30 and TRBJ1-1, is as follows: SQTIHQWPATLVQPVGSPLSLECTVEGTSNPNLYWYRQAAGRGLQLLFYSVGIGQISSEVPQNLSASRPQDRQFILSSKKLLLSDSGFYLCAWSHSNTEAFFGQGTRLTVV.

The chain combines TRBV19 with TRBJ1-5, with a weak D call TRBD1 (6 bases). This CDR3 region has 14 residues. Germline V gene sequence: CDR1 LNHDA, CDR2 SQIVND (reference sequence). Trimming stripped 2 bases from V and 7 bases from J, with 12 bases between. The CDR3 coding sequence is TGTGCCAGTAGTATAAGTGGGGGCTGGCAGCCCCAGCATTTT. It is translated as CASSISGGWQPQHF.

The J gene is TRBJ2-7, the V gene TRBV6-2 or TRBV6-3, with TRBD2 identical over 9 bases. Per the germline V gene, CDR1 is MNHEY and CDR2 is SVGEGT. Losses at the gene ends were 5 bases for V and 1 base for J; bases not matched to a gene: 9. This CDR3 comprises 16 residues. CDR3 residues: CASSGRRTSDSYEQYF. The CDR3 coding sequence is TGTGCCAGCAGTGGTCGAAGGACTAGCGATTCCTACGAGCAGTACTTC.

This chain connects TRBV10-3 to TRBJ2-7, with D uncertain. Germline lookup yields CDR1 ENHRY and CDR2 SYGVKD. This CDR3 is 13 amino acids long. Trimming removed 3 bases at V and 4 bases at J, with 10 bases between. DNA of the CDR3: TGTGCCATCAGTGACCCTAGGCTGTACGAGCAGTACTTC. Translation: CAISDPRLYEQYF.

The gene calls are TRBV4-1 and TRBJ2-7, with a tentative D call TRBD1 (6 bases). This CDR3 region has 14 residues. Germline V gives CDR1 MGHRA, CDR2 YSYEKL. Trimming removed 2 bases from V and 2 bases from J, with 10 bases in between. The CDR3 bases are TGCGCCAGCAGCCAAATAGACAGGCCCTACGAGCAGTACTTC. It is translated as CASSQIDRPYEQYF.

The chain combines TRBV25-1 with TRBJ2-7; 8 bases map to TRBD1. Germline assignment: CDR1 MGHDK and CDR2 SYGVNS. V gave up 4 bases and J gave up 10 bases; unmatched junction bases: 12. The CDR3 length is 14 residues. CDR3 DNA sequence: TGTGCCAGCAGTGGAAATCCCTCCGACAGGGGACAGTACTTC. Amino acid sequence: CASSGNPSDRGQYF.